This entry lists 5 T cell receptor beta chains sequenced from one sample in a study of shared clonotypes between healthy human individuals. Repertoires were generated with immunoSEQ multiplex PCR, while TCRdb's copy carries only in-frame clones and drops some. The sample yields some 1.4 million clones, around 97% seen once. Source material: naive CD4+ T cells sorted from blood. Subset meaning: CD45RA+ positively selected. Source of these receptors: a young man in good health.

The chain is built from TRBV11-2 and TRBJ2-5; D remains unclear. The CDR3 length is 14 residues. Germline values: CDR1 SGHAT, CDR2 FQNNGV. Trimming stripped 3 bases from V and 4 bases from J, with 12 bases between. For the CDR3, the DNA is TGTGCCAGCAGCTTTGGAAGCCTCAGAGAGACCCAGTACTTC. It specifies CASSFGSLRETQYF. The variable domain in full, completed from reference TRBV11-2 and TRBJ2-5, reads EAGVAQSPRYKIIEKRQSVAFWCNPISGHATLYWYQQILGQGPKLLIQFQNNGVVDDSQLPKDRFSAERLKGVDSTLKIQPAKLEDSAVYLCASSFGSLRETQYFGPGTRLLVL.

The CDR3 is CASTQARGGELFF. The CDR3 nucleotides read TGTGCCAGCACACAGGCTCGGGGCGGGGAGCTGTTTTTT. This chain connects TRBV2 to TRBJ2-2; D possibly uses TRBD1 or TRBD2 (5 bases each). The CDR3 loop spans 13 amino acids. Germline V gives CDR1 SNHLY, CDR2 FYNNEI. The V end was cut by 7 bases, the J end by 7 bases, with 13 bases between.

This clone came up once. The chain links TRBV7-3 to TRBJ2-4; perhaps D is TRBD1 or TRBD2 (6 bases each). Trimming removed 4 bases from V and 8 bases from J, with 15 bases in between. The CDR3 sequence is 14 residues long. Per the germline V gene, CDR1 is SGHTA and CDR2 is FQGTGA. The CDR3 protein is CASSSQGGPDIQYF. DNA for the CDR3: TGTGCCAGCAGCTCCCAAGGGGGGCCGGACATTCAGTACTTC.

The chain joins TRBV6-6 to TRBJ2-1; 12 bases are shared with TRBD2. Germline values: CDR1 MNHNY, CDR2 SVGAGI (reference sequence). V was pared by 4 bases and J by 6 bases, with 7 bases of the junction left unmatched. The CDR3 spans 16 residues. The CDR3 DNA reads TGTGCCAGCAGTTGGACTAGCGGGACCCCTGTCAATGAGCAGTTCTTC. Protein sequence: CASSWTSGTPVNEQFF.

The genes are TRBV9 and TRBJ2-3; 8 nucleotides agree with TRBD2. The V segment lost 3 bases and the J segment 5 bases; nucleotides outside the gene matches: 8. Germline CDR1 is SGDLS and CDR2 is YYNGEE. This CDR3 contains 15 residues. The CDR3 spells CASSEGTRPRDTQYF. CDR3 DNA: TGTGCCAGCAGCGAGGGGACTAGACCCAGAGATACGCAGTATTTT.